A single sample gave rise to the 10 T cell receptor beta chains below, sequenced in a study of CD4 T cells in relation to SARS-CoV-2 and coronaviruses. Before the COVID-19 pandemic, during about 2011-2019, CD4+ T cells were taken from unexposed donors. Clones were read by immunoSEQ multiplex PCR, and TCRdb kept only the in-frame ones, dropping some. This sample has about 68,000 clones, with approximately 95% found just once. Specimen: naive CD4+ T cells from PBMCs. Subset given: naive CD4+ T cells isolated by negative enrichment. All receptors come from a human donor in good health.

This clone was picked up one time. The CDR3 bases are TGTGCCAGCAGTTTATCCCCGGCGCAGGGGCGCGGAACGGGAAACACCATATATTTT. It yields the protein CASSLSPAQGRGTGNTIYF. The chain employs TRBV27 and TRBJ1-3, with D possibly being TRBD1 (6 bases). Trimming left V 0 bases short and J 4 bases short, with 22 bases between. This CDR3 region has 19 residues. Germline lookup yields CDR1 MNHEY and CDR2 SMNVEV (reference sequence).

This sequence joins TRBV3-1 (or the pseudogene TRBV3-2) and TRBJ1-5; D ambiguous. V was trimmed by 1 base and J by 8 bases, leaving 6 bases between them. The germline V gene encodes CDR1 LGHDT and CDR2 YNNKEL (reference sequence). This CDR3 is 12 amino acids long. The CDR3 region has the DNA TGTGCCAGCAGCCAAGGGGGAGAGCCCCAGCATTTT. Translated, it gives CASSQGGEPQHF.

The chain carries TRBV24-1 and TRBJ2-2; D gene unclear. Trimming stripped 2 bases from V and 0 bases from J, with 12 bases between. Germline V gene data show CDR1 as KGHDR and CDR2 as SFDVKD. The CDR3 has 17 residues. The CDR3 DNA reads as TGTGCCACCAGTGATTGGGGATCGATTACGAACACCGGGGAGCTGTTTTTT. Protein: CATSDWGSITNTGELFF.

CDR3 DNA sequence: TGTGCCAGCAGCTTGACAGGGGGCATCACTGAAGCTTTCTTT. Protein product: CASSLTGGITEAFF. V and J are TRBV5-5 and TRBJ1-1; 9 bases fit TRBD1. From germline, CDR1 is SGHKS and CDR2 YYEKEE (reference sequence). The CDR3 consists of 14 residues. Losses at the gene ends were 1 base for V and 4 bases for J; bases not matched to a gene: 2.

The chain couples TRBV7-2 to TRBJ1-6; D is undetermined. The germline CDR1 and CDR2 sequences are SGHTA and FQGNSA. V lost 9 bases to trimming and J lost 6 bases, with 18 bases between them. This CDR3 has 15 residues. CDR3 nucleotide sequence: TGTGCCAGTGCCGAGTTTGTCCCGGGTAATTCACCCCTCCACTTT. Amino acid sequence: CASAEFVPGNSPLHF.

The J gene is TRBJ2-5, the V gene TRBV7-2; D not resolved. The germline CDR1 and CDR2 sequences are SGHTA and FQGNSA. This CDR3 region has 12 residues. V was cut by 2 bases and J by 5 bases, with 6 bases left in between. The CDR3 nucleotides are TGTGCCAGCAGCTTATTGGGCGAGACCCAGTACTTC. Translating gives CASSLLGETQYF.

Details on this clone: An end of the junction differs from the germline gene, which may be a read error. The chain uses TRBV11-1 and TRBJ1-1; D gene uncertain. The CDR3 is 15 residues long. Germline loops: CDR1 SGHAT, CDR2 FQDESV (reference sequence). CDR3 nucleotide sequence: TGTGCCAACAGCTTAACGGCAAGGGTCCCCACTGAAGCTTTCTTT. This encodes CANSLTARVPTEAFF. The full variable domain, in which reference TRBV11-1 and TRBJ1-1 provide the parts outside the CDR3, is EAEVAQSPRYKITEKSQAVAFWCDPISGHATLYWYRQILGQGPELLVQFQDESVVDDSQLPKDRFSAERLKGVDSTLKIQPAELGDSAMYLCANSLTARVPTEAFFGQGTRLTVV.

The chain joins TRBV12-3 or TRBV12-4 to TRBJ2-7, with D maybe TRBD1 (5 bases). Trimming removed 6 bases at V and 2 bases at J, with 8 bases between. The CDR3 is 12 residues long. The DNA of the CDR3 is TGTGCCAGCAGGGCAGGGACCTACGAGCAGTACTTC. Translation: CASRAGTYEQYF.

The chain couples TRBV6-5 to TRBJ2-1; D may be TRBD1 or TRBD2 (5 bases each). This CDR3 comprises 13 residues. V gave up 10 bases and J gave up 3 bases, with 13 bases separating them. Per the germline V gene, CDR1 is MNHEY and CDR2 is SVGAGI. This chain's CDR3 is CATSRDVYNEQFF. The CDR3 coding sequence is TGTGCCACTTCCCGGGACGTCTACAATGAGCAGTTCTTC.

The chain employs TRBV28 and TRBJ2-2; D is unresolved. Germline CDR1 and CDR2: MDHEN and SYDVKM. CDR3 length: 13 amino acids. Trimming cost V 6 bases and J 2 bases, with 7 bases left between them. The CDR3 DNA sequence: TGTGCCAGCAGCCCGGCTAACACCGGGGAGCTGTTTTTT. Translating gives CASSPANTGELFF.